A selection of T cell receptor beta chains follows, all from one sample in a study of shared clonotypes between healthy human individuals. Only in-frame clones appear in the TCRdb table, and some are missing; sequencing was by immunoSEQ multiplex PCR. Of 1.6 million or so clones in the sample, roughly 97% are singletons; the top ten hold 1% to 1.5%. Material for sequencing was naive CD4+ T cells sorted from blood. These receptors all stem from a man aged 25 to 40 in good health. Both conserved end residues are part of each CDR3. The order of the fields is CDR3 length, V gene, J gene, clone size, D gene, CDR3 DNA, CDR3 protein. D genes are given only for firm matches. Expanded clones get a size class; other rows say once, few or many, or leave the size out.

>15|TRBV5-1|TRBJ1-1|.|TRBD1
TGCGCCAGCAGCTTCACAGGGGGCGCGATCACTGAAGCTTTCTTT
CASSFTGGAITEAFF
>13|TRBV7-9|TRBJ2-1|once|.
TGTGCCAGCAGAAATGGTGCGGGAAATGAGCAGTTCTTC
CASRNGAGNEQFF
>13|TRBV10-1|TRBJ2-3|.|.
TGCGCCAGCAAGGTAAGCCTCCGGGATACGCAGTATTTT
CASKVSLRDTQYF
>13|TRBV7-3|TRBJ2-3|.|.
TGTGCCAGCAGCTCACCTAACACAGATACGCAGTATTTT
CASSSPNTDTQYF
>13|TRBV6-4|TRBJ1-1|.|.
TGTGCCAGCAGTGCGTACGGAAACACTGAAGCTTTCTTT
CASSAYGNTEAFF
>17|TRBV28|TRBJ1-2|.|TRBD1
TGTGCCAGCACCAAATGGACAGGGGGGAAAACAAACTATGGCTACACCTTC
CASTKWTGGKTNYGYTF
>16|TRBV14|TRBJ2-1|.|.
TGTGCCAGCAGCCTCTCTCGGAGGCAGGGCTACAATGAGCAGTTCTTC
CASSLSRRQGYNEQFF
>17|TRBV14|TRBJ2-7|.|.
TGTGCCAGCAGCCAATTCCCACCGGGACTTCTCTCCTACGAGCAGTACTTC
CASSQFPPGLLSYEQYF
>17|TRBV7-8|TRBJ2-7|.|.
TGTGCCAGCAGCTTAGTGGTTTCCGGGACTCGAACCTACGAGCAGTACTTC
CASSLVVSGTRTYEQYF
>15|TRBV7-9|TRBJ1-1|.|.
TGTGCCAGCAGCTTAGTTGGACAACTGAACACTGAAGCTTTCTTT
CASSLVGQLNTEAFF
>15|TRBV9|TRBJ2-3|.|.
TGTGCCACAACCCCGGGACCAGAAGTTTTAGATACGCAGTATTTT
CATTPGPEVLDTQYF
>12|TRBV5-5|TRBJ2-7|.|.
TGTGCCAGCAGCGGGGGAGGTCTCGAGCAGTACTTC
CASSGGGLEQYF
>12|TRBV18|TRBJ2-5|.|.
TGTGCCAGCTCACAAGAGGAAGAGACCCAGTACTTC
CASSQEEETQYF
>11|TRBV20-1|TRBJ1-4|.|.
TGCAGTGTTAAGGCGGGTGAAAAACTGTTTTTT
CSVKAGEKLFF
>15|TRBV11-3|TRBJ2-7|.|.
TGTGCCAGCAGCCTAGACGGGACGGGTGGTGACGAGCAGTACTTC
CASSLDGTGGDEQYF
>13|TRBV11-2|TRBJ1-2|.|.
TGTGCCAGCAGCTTAGATAGGGATAGTGGCTACACCTTC
CASSLDRDSGYTF
>11|TRBV28|TRBJ2-5|.|.
TGTGCCGGCAGTACATGGGAGACCCAGTACTTC
CAGSTWETQYF
>15|TRBV6-5|TRBJ1-2|.|.
TGTGCCAGCAGTCCCCGGGTGGAGGGTTCTAAGGGCTACACCTTC
CASSPRVEGSKGYTF
>15|TRBV7-3|TRBJ2-2|.|.
TGTGCCAGCAGCTTATCGGGGATTGAGAGCGGGGAGCTGTTTTTT
CASSLSGIESGELFF
>19|TRBV27|TRBJ2-7|.|TRBD1
TGTGCCAGCAGTTTATCGGCGGGACAGGGAGGACGTAGTTCCTACGAGCAGTACTTC
CASSLSAGQGGRSSYEQYF
>17|TRBV15|TRBJ2-1|.|TRBD2
TGTGCCACCAGCAGAGATCGGGTTAGCGGGAGAGACAATGAGCAGTTCTTC
CATSRDRVSGRDNEQFF
>12|TRBV28|TRBJ2-2|.|.
TGTGCCAGCAGCCAGCGTGGCGGGGAGCTGTTTTTT
CASSQRGGELFF
>13|TRBV11-2|TRBJ1-2|.|.
TGTGCCAGCAGCTTAGATCCGGACCATGGCTACACCTTC
CASSLDPDHGYTF
>15|TRBV10-3|TRBJ2-7|.|TRBD2
TGTGCCATCAGGATGACTAGCGGCACATCCTACGAGCAGTACTTC
CAIRMTSGTSYEQYF
>14|TRBV9|TRBJ1-1|.|.
TGTGCCAGCAGCGCAAGCCCGTCGAACACTGAAGCTTTCTTT
CASSASPSNTEAFF
>17|TRBV18|TRBJ2-4|.|.
TGTGCCAGCTCACCCCTAAGGAGGGGGCAGGCCAAAAACATTCAGTACTTC
CASSPLRRGQAKNIQYF
>15|TRBV30|TRBJ1-5|.|.
TGTGCCTGGAGTGAGGGGACGCGGGAGAATCAGCCCCAGCATTTT
CAWSEGTRENQPQHF
>15|TRBV19|TRBJ2-2|.|.
TGTGCCAGTAGTATCGTCCACCAGAACACCGGGGAGCTGTTTTTT
CASSIVHQNTGELFF
>14|TRBV19|TRBJ2-7|.|.
TGTGCCAGTAGTATCGGTGCGGCAGGGGACGGGCAGTACTTC
CASSIGAAGDGQYF
>15|TRBV5-1|TRBJ1-1|.|.
TGCGCCAGCAGCCCACGGACAGACCTGAACACTGAAGCTTTCTTT
CASSPRTDLNTEAFF
>13|TRBV5-4|TRBJ2-7|.|.
TGTGCCAGCAGCGATACCAGGGATCACGAGCAGTACTTC
CASSDTRDHEQYF
>15|TRBV2|TRBJ2-4|.|TRBD1
TGTGCCAGCAGTGAGTGGGGACAGGGGAGAAACATTCAGTACTTC
CASSEWGQGRNIQYF
>12|TRBV14|TRBJ2-1|once|.
TGTGCCAGCAGCCGACGGTACAATGAGCAGTTCTTC
CASSRRYNEQFF
>14|TRBV2|TRBJ2-7|.|TRBD2
TGTGCCAGCAGTGGAAGCGGGAGGAGGCACGAGCAGTACTTC
CASSGSGRRHEQYF
>13|TRBV19|TRBJ2-7|once|.
TGTGCCAGTAGTATTACCGAGAATTACGAGCAGTACTTC
CASSITENYEQYF
>15|TRBV5-1|TRBJ2-3|once|.
TGCGCCAGCAGCTACCCGGGCAGGGGCACAGATACGCAGTATTTT
CASSYPGRGTDTQYF
>17|TRBV4-1|TRBJ1-1|few|.
TGCGCCAGCAGTCACACCTTAGTAAAGACAGCTAACACTGAAGCTTTCTTT
CASSHTLVKTANTEAFF
>13|TRBV11-2|TRBJ2-3|.|TRBD2
TGTGCCAGCAGCATAGCGGGATCAGATACGCAGTATTTT
CASSIAGSDTQYF
>14|TRBV5-6|TRBJ2-4|.|.
TGTGCCAGCAGCTTCCTTGGACAGCAAAACATTCAGTACTTC
CASSFLGQQNIQYF
>16|TRBV19|TRBJ1-5|.|TRBD1
TGTGCCAGTAGTTGGGGTCCGGGACAGGGCCATCAGCCCCAGCATTTT
CASSWGPGQGHQPQHF
>16|TRBV9|TRBJ2-1|.|.
TGTGCCAGCAGCGTAGGAGGACAGCCCCCTGACAATGAGCAGTTCTTC
CASSVGGQPPDNEQFF
>15|TRBV9|TRBJ2-1|.|.
TGTGCCAGCACTAAAGAGGGGCTCGGCTACAATGAGCAGTTCTTC
CASTKEGLGYNEQFF